Listed below are T cell receptor beta chains from one sample, sequenced in a study of CD8+ T cells in alopecia areata. This table comes from immunoSEQ multiplex PCR, and its TCRdb copy is limited to in-frame clones, with some not included. The table shows fewer than 5,500 clones, with around 68% occurring only once. Sequencing was performed on skin, taken at week 4, from a patient treated with tofacitinib. The receptors here all came from a human donor with alopecia areata. The CDR3 runs from the conserved cysteine through the conserved F or W. The D gene is left open where the match is weak. A row's size may be missing; if present it is once, few, many or a size class.

D,size,V,J,DNA,CDR3
TRBD1,NA,TRBV27,TRBJ2-1,TGTGCCAGCAGTTTATTTCTGCGGACAGGGGCGTCGAATGAGCAGTTCTTC,CASSLFLRTGASNEQFF
TRBD1,NA,TRBV6-5,TRBJ2-3,TGTGCCAGCAGCCGGGGACAGCCCCTAGATACGCAGTATTTT,CASSRGQPLDTQYF
NA,NA,TRBV19,TRBJ2-5,TGTGCCAGTAGTATGGGCTCGGGAGAGACCCAGTACTTC,CASSMGSGETQYF
NA,NA,TRBV10-3,TRBJ2-3,TGTGCCATCAGTGAGTCGGCGGGGGCAACGCAGTATTTT,CAISESAGATQYF
NA,NA,TRBV6-5,TRBJ1-5,TGTGCCAGCAGGCCTAACAGGGTTAGCAATCAGCCCCAGCATTTT,CASRPNRVSNQPQHF
NA,NA,TRBV7-9,TRBJ2-2,TGTGCCAGCAGCCGGGACCTTCGGACCGGGGAGCTGTTTTTT,CASSRDLRTGELFF
NA,once,TRBV6-5,TRBJ2-7,TGTGCCAGCAGTTACTCGTTCGATAATTTGCGGCAGTACTTC,CASSYSFDNLRQYF
TRBD2,once,TRBV29-1,TRBJ2-5,TGCAGCGTTGACGGCTGGACTAGCGGGAGCCCAGTCCCCGGGACCCAGTACTTC,CSVDGWTSGSPVPGTQYF
NA,NA,TRBV11-2,TRBJ2-7,TGTGCCAGCAGCCCGCAAGGGACACGGGAGCAGTACTTC,CASSPQGTREQYF
NA,NA,TRBV6-1,TRBJ1-5,TGTGCCAGCAGTGAACGGAGACTTATACGGGCTCAGCCCCAGCATTTT,CASSERRLIRAQPQHF
NA,few,TRBV2,TRBJ1-2,TGTGCCAGCAGTGAGGAGGATCCCAACTATGGCTACACCTTC,CASSEEDPNYGYTF
NA,NA,TRBV30,TRBJ2-7,TGTGCCTGGAGTGTAGGCCGCCTCGGACTGGGGAGCTCCTACGAGCAGTACTTC,CAWSVGRLGLGSSYEQYF
NA,large,TRBV2,TRBJ2-1,TGTGCCACCTATGGACAGAATGAGCAGTTCTTC,CATYGQNEQFF
NA,NA,TRBV10-3,TRBJ1-2,TGTGCCATCAGTGAGTCCTGGGACGTAGCCTATGGCTACACCTTC,CAISESWDVAYGYTF
NA,large,TRBV7-6,TRBJ1-5,TGTGCCAGCAGCTTAGGGGGGAAGATTACGGTGGGCCATTTT,CASSLGGKITVGHF
NA,NA,TRBV4-1,TRBJ2-7,TGCGCCAGCAGCCAAGACTTAAACCTCTGGGGCGAGCAGTACTTC,CASSQDLNLWGEQYF
NA,few,TRBV5-4,TRBJ2-3,TGTGCCAGCAGCAACGACCGAGATACGCAGTATTTT,CASSNDRDTQYF
TRBD2,few,TRBV11-2,TRBJ2-7,TGTGCCAGCAGCTTAAAGCTGGCGCTAGCGGGAGGATCCTCATACGAGCAGTACTTC,CASSLKLALAGGSSYEQYF
NA,once,TRBV6-5,TRBJ2-7,TGTGCCAGCAGTTACTTCGGGGGAGGTTGGGTCGAGCAGTACTTC,CASSYFGGGWVEQYF
NA,few,TRBV27,TRBJ2-1,TGTGCCAGCAGTTTGTACAATGAGCAGTTCTTC,CASSLYNEQFF
NA,few,TRBV6-6,TRBJ1-5,TGTGCCAGCAGTCGCCGAGATCAGCCCCAGCATTTT,CASSRRDQPQHF
NA,few,TRBV6-5,TRBJ2-3,TGTGCCAGCAGACCTAGGGGGGAGGGGGATACGCAGTATTTT,CASRPRGEGDTQYF
NA,NA,TRBV27,TRBJ2-7,TGTGCCAGCAGCTCCCGGGTCTCCTACGAGCAGTACTTC,CASSSRVSYEQYF
NA,NA,TRBV30,TRBJ1-3,TGTGCCTGGAGTGTCAACTCTGGAAACACCATATATTTT,CAWSVNSGNTIYF
NA,NA,TRBV7-2,TRBJ2-7,TGTGCCAGCAGCTTGACAAGACGCGAGCAGTACTTC,CASSLTRREQYF
TRBD2,NA,TRBV11-2,TRBJ2-1,TGTGCCAGCAGCTTAGTGCGACTAGCGGGAGGTTTAAATGAGCAGTTCTTC,CASSLVRLAGGLNEQFF